This T cell receptor beta chain was obtained from a study of metastatic and nonmetastatic thyroid tumors. Study-wide context: Comparison of repertoires was carried out across blood and tumor or nodule tissue from malignant and benign thyroid patients.

Every patient was untreated before thyroid surgery. Per germline, CDR1 SNHLY and CDR2 FYNNEI. V dropped 8 bases and J dropped 3 bases, with 13 bases sitting between them. This CDR3 has 14 amino acids. TCRdb re-called the PCR reads via MiXCR. This sample has around 21,000 clones, with under 25% found just once. The table lists this clone with many counts. One base away lies a much larger clone, so this may be a sequencing read error. J is TRBJ1-4 and V is TRBV2, with unresolved D. The sample taken for sequencing was tumor tissue. The receptor was isolated from a male donor with papillary thyroid cancer or a benign thyroid nodule (not recorded which). Some clones in this sample may be carry-over from other donors' samples. CDR3 DNA sequence: TGTGCCAGCGAGGAGGGCAGATCTAATGAAAAACTGTTTTTT. Residues: CASEEGRSNEKLFF.